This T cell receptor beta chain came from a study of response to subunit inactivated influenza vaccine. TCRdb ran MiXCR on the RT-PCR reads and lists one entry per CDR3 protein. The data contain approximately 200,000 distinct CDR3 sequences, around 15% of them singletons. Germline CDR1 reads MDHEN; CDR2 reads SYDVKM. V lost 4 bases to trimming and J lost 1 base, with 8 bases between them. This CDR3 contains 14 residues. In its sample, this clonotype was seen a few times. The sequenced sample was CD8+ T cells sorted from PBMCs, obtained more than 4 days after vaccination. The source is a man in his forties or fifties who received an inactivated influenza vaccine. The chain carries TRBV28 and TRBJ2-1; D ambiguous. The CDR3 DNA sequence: TGTGCCAGCAGTTCAGCATGGTCCTACAATGAGCAGTTCTTC. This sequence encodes CASSSAWSYNEQFF.